A selection of T cell receptor beta chains follows, all from one sample in a study of graft-versus-host responses after intestinal transplantation. Clones were sequenced by immunoSEQ multiplex PCR, and TCRdb holds only the in-frame ones, with some missing. The table has some 86,000 clones, approximately 90% seen once; the top ten hold around 5.8%. These TCRs' antigens remain unknown. This material consisted of unstimulated CD8+ T cells sorted from spleen or lymph node cells, taken before intestinal transplant. The receptors shown here come from a human donor who received an intestinal transplant. CDR3s include the opening cysteine and the closing phenylalanine or tryptophan. A D gene is named only where the DNA matches it firmly. Expanded clones are given a class, and other clones once, few, many or no size at all.

D gene,J gene,clone size,V gene,CDR3 DNA,CDR3 protein
-,TRBJ1-2,-,TRBV9,TGTGCCAGCAGCCCCAGTAGTGGGACGAACTATGGCTACACCTTC,CASSPSSGTNYGYTF
-,TRBJ1-6,-,TRBV15,TGTGCCACCAGCAGAGATGCAGGCTATAATTCACCCCTCCACTTT,CATSRDAGYNSPLHF
TRBD2,TRBJ2-7,-,TRBV6-5,TGTGCCAGCAGGACTAGCGCCTACGAGCAGTACTTC,CASRTSAYEQYF
TRBD2,TRBJ2-1,-,TRBV5-5,TGTGCCAGCAGCTCGGGACTAGCGGGAAACAATGAGCAGTTCTTC,CASSSGLAGNNEQFF
-,TRBJ2-2,-,TRBV12-5,TGTGCTAGTGGCCCCGAGGGCACCGGGGAGCTGTTTTTT,CASGPEGTGELFF
-,TRBJ2-5,-,TRBV11-2,TGTGCCAGCAGCCCGACGTCAGAGACCCAGTACTTC,CASSPTSETQYF
-,TRBJ2-7,-,TRBV15,TGTGCCACCAGCGCGAATCCGGATATGTACGAGCAGTACTTC,CATSANPDMYEQYF
-,TRBJ2-7,-,TRBV5-4,TGTGCCAGCAGCTTGTGGGGGGGCCCCACCTACGAGCAGTACTTC,CASSLWGGPTYEQYF
-,TRBJ1-6,-,TRBV5-6,TGTGCCAGCAGCTCACCCCAGGGCCAGGTTAATTCACCCCTCCACTTT,CASSSPQGQVNSPLHF
-,TRBJ1-2,-,TRBV7-6,TGTGCCAGCAGCAGATGGACGGAAGGGATCTTCTATGGCTACACCTTC,CASSRWTEGIFYGYTF
TRBD1,TRBJ2-1,-,TRBV10-2,TGCGCCAGCAGTGGCCCCCGGGACAGATCCTACAATGAGCAGTTCTTC,CASSGPRDRSYNEQFF
TRBD1,TRBJ1-2,-,TRBV27,TGTGCCAGCAGTTGGGGGGCAGGGGGCCCCCTCAGCTATGGCTACACCTTC,CASSWGAGGPLSYGYTF
-,TRBJ2-3,-,TRBV6-6,TGTGCCAGCAGTTACCGTGCAGAGCTCGCGGATACGCAGTATTTT,CASSYRAELADTQYF
-,TRBJ2-3,-,TRBV5-6,TGTGCCAGCAGCCACTCAGGGCCCGGGGGCACAGATACGCAGTATTTT,CASSHSGPGGTDTQYF
-,TRBJ2-2,-,TRBV5-4,TGTGCCAGCCGCAGACTGGGGGGCACCGGGGAGCTGTTTTTT,CASRRLGGTGELFF
-,TRBJ2-2,-,TRBV5-4,TGTGCCAGCAGCTTTGCTGACGGGGAGCTGTTTTTT,CASSFADGELFF
TRBD1,TRBJ1-1,once,TRBV27,TGTGCCAGCAGTCCCCGACAGGGGGCTGAGGACACTGAAGCTTTCTTT,CASSPRQGAEDTEAFF
-,TRBJ1-1,once,TRBV27,TGTGCCAGCAGTTTATCGGCCCCAGAACCCCCGCACACTGAAGCTTTCTTT,CASSLSAPEPPHTEAFF
-,TRBJ1-1,-,TRBV4-1,TGCGCCAGCAGCCAAGCGGTGGACATCGCAGAAGCTTTCTTT,CASSQAVDIAEAFF
-,TRBJ2-6,-,TRBV6-5,TGTGCCGCCCGACGGGGGGCGCGTGGGGCCAACGTCCTGACTTTC,CAARRGARGANVLTF
-,TRBJ2-1,-,TRBV5-5,TGTGCCAGCAGCTTGGACTATATGGCGCAGTTCTTC,CASSLDYMAQFF
-,TRBJ1-1,-,TRBV13,TGTGCCAGCAGCTTCGGGGGCCCGGACACTGAAGCTTTCTTT,CASSFGGPDTEAFF
TRBD2,TRBJ2-7,-,TRBV6-5,TGTGCCAGCAGCACTTTACTAGCGCCGGGCGAGCAGTACTTC,CASSTLLAPGEQYF
-,TRBJ2-1,few,TRBV14,TGTGCCAGCAGCCAAGATCGGACGAATGAGCAGTTCTTC,CASSQDRTNEQFF
TRBD1,TRBJ1-6,-,TRBV13,TGTGCCAGCAGCAACAGGACAGGATATAATTCACCCCTCCACTTT,CASSNRTGYNSPLHF
-,TRBJ2-7,-,TRBV10-3,TGTGCCATCAGTGAGGATAGTTCCTACGAGCAGTACTTC,CAISEDSSYEQYF
-,TRBJ1-3,-,TRBV2,TGTGCCAGCATTGTTTTTGGAAACACCATATATTTT,CASIVFGNTIYF
-,TRBJ2-2,-,TRBV21-1,TGTGCCAGCAGCAAAGCCCTAGGACTAGCGGGGGGGCCGAGCACCGGGGAGCTGTTTTTT,CASSKALGLAGGPSTGELFF
-,TRBJ1-2,-,TRBV4-1,TGCGCCAGCAGCTGGCGGCCCTATGCCTCTCCTAACTATGGCTACACCTTC,CASSWRPYASPNYGYTF
-,TRBJ2-7,-,TRBV27,TGTGCCAGCAGTTTAGGGGCCCCTACAGGGAGCTCCTACGAGCAGTACTTC,CASSLGAPTGSSYEQYF
-,TRBJ2-3,-,TRBV5-4,TGTGCCAGCAGCCGTATCACAGACAACACAGATACGCAGTATTTT,CASSRITDNTDTQYF
-,TRBJ2-7,-,TRBV7-9,TGTGCCAGCAGCTCCGAGGACGGGCTTTTTTACGAGCAGTACTTC,CASSSEDGLFYEQYF
TRBD2,TRBJ2-3,-,TRBV6-1,TGTGCCAGCAGTGAAGCTAGAGAAGGGCTAGCGGGAGGGCCACAAGATACGCAGTATTTT,CASSEAREGLAGGPQDTQYF
-,TRBJ2-5,-,TRBV7-9,TGTGCCAGCAGCTTGTTGGAGCTCAGACAAGAGACCCAGTACTTC,CASSLLELRQETQYF
TRBD1,TRBJ2-5,-,TRBV6-5,TGTGCCAGCAGTCCACAGGGGGCGGGGGAGACCCAGTACTTC,CASSPQGAGETQYF
-,TRBJ1-5,-,TRBV27,TGTGCCAGCACCTCGCTTGGGTTGAATCAGCCCCAGCATTTT,CASTSLGLNQPQHF
TRBD1,TRBJ2-1,once,TRBV6-5,TGTGCCAGCAGTTTGGGGACAGGCTACAATGAGCAGTTCTTC,CASSLGTGYNEQFF
TRBD1,TRBJ2-7,once,TRBV5-1,TGCGCCAGCAGCTCCCGGGACAGCTCCTACGAGCAGTACTTC,CASSSRDSSYEQYF
TRBD1,TRBJ1-1,-,TRBV2,TGTGCCAGCAGGAGGGGGACAGGGTTTTTGGGAACTGAAGCTTTCTTT,CASRRGTGFLGTEAFF
-,TRBJ2-1,-,TRBV27,TGTGCCAGCAGTCTTGAACAAGCCTCCTACAATGAGCAGTTCTTC,CASSLEQASYNEQFF
-,TRBJ2-7,-,TRBV11-2,TGTGCCAGCAGCTTAGGGAGGGGTGGCTACGAGCAGTACTTC,CASSLGRGGYEQYF
-,TRBJ2-3,-,TRBV29-1,TGCAGCGGCGATTGGGCAGTCGGGGATACGCAGTATTTT,CSGDWAVGDTQYF
-,TRBJ2-7,-,TRBV11-2,TGTGCCAGCAGCTTAGTAGGCTACGAGCAGTACTTC,CASSLVGYEQYF
-,TRBJ2-1,-,TRBV9,TGTGCCAGCAGCGGGGGGAATAACAATGAGCAGTTCTTC,CASSGGNNNEQFF